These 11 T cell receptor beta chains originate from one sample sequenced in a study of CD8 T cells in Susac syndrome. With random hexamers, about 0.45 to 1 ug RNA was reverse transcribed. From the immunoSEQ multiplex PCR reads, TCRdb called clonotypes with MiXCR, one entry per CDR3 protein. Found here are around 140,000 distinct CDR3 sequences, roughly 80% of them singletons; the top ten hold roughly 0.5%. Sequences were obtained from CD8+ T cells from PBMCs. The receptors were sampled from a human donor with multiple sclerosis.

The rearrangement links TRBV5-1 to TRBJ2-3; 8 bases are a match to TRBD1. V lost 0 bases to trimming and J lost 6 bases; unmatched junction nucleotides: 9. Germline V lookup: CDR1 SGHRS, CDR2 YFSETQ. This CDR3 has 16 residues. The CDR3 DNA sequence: TGCGCCAGCAGCTTGGTTGCAGGGGGCCCCCTGGATACGCAGTATTTT. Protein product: CASSLVAGGPLDTQYF.

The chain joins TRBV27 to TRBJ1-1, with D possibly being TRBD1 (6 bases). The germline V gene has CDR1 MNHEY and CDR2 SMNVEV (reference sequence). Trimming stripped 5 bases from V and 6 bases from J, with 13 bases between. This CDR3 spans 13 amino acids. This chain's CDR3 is CASSDGQSPEAFF. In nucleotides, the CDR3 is TGTGCCAGCAGTGACGGACAGTCACCTGAAGCTTTCTTT.

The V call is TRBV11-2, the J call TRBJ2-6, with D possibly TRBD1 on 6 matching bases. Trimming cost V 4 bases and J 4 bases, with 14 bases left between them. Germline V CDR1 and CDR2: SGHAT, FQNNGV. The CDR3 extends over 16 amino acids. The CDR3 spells CASSSGPGAGANVLTF. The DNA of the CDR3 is TGTGCCAGCAGCTCTGGGCCAGGGGCCGGGGCCAACGTCCTGACTTTC.

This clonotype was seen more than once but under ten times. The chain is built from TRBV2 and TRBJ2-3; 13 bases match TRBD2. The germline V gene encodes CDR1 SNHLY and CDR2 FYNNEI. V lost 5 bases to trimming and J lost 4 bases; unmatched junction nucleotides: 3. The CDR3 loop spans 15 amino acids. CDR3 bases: TGTGCCAGCAGTCGACTAGCGGGGGGTCCAGATACGCAGTATTTT. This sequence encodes CASSRLAGGPDTQYF.

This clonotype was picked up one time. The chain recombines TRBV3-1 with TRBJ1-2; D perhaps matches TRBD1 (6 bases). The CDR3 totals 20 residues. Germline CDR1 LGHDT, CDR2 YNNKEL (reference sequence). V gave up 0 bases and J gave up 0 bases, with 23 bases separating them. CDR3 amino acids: CASSQDLVRDTEAPNYGYTF. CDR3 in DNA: TGTGCCAGCAGCCAAGATTTGGTCCGGGACACCGAAGCCCCTAACTATGGCTACACCTTC. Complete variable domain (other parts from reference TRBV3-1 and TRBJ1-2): DTAVSQTPKYLVTQMGNDKSIKCEQNLGHDTMYWYKQDSKKFLKIMFSYNNKELIINETVPNRFSPKSPDKAHLNLHINSLELGDSAVYFCASSQDLVRDTEAPNYGYTFGSGTRLTVV.

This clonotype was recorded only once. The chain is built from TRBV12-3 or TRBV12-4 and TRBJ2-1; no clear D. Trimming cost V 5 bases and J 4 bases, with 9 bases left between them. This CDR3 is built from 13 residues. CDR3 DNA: TGTGCCAGCAGTCGAATCCAATACAATGAGCAGTTCTTC. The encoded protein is CASSRIQYNEQFF.

The CDR3 sequence: CASSQDIGGDEQYF. The CDR3 coding sequence is TGCGCCAGCAGCCAAGATATCGGAGGGGACGAGCAGTACTTC. This chain uses TRBV4-1 with TRBJ2-7, with TRBD2 as a possible D gene (6 bases). V lost 0 bases to trimming and J lost 5 bases, with 11 bases between them. The V gene's germline CDR1 is MGHRA and CDR2 YSYEKL. The CDR3 totals 14 residues.

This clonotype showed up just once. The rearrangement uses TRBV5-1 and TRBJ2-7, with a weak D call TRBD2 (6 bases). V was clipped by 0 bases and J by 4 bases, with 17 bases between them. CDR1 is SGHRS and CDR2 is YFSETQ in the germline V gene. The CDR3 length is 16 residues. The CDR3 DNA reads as TGCGCCAGCAGCTTGGTACTAGCCTCTATACTTTACGAGCAGTACGTC. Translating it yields CASSLVLASILYEQYV.

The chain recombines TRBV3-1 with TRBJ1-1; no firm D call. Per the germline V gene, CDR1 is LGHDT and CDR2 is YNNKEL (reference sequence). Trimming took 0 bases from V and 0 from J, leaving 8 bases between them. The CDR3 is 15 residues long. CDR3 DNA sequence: TGTGCCAGCAGCCAAGAGTGGGGTGTGAACACTGAAGCTTTCTTT. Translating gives CASSQEWGVNTEAFF.

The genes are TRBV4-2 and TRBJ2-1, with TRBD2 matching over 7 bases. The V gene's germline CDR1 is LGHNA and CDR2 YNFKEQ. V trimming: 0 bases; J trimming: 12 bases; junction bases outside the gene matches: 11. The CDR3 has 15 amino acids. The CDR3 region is CASSQDALATVLQFF. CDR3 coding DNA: TGTGCCAGCAGCCAAGATGCACTAGCGACGGTTTTGCAGTTCTTC.

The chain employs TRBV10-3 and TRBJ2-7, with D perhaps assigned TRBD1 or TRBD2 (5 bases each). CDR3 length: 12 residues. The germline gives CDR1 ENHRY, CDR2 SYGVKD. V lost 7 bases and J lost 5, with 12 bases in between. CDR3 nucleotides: TGTGCCATCAAGGGACCCAGGAACGAGCAGTACTTC. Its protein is CAIKGPRNEQYF.